The 8 T cell receptor beta chains reported below all come from one sample, sequenced in a study of T-cell reconstitution after alpha-beta-depleted transplantation in children. Study-level results: After one year, T-cell counts and TCRbeta diversity mostly came from new T cells.

TCRbeta library construction was performed incorporating unique molecular identifiers. MiXCR, applied by TCRdb to the PCR reads, yields one record per CDR3 protein. The sample contains a few hundred thousand distinct CDR3 sequences, roughly 7.8% of which appear only once. For these receptors, no antigen is known. The sequencing used peripheral blood, collected 360 days after TCRalphabeta/CD19-depleted stem cell transplant. Receptor source: a female patient between 2 and 15 years old who had a stem cell transplant for Fanconi anemia, so the T cells may come from the graft donor.

This clonotype was counted at least ten times. The chain has TRBV6-2 or TRBV6-3 and TRBJ1-1; the D is unclear. Germline V gene data show CDR1 as MNHEY and CDR2 as SVGEGT. V lost 0 bases and J 9 bases, leaving 14 bases between the germline ends. This CDR3 is 14 amino acids long. CDR3 sequence reads: CASSYSQSTSKAFF. CDR3 bases: TGTGCCAGCAGTTACTCCCAGTCAACCTCTAAAGCTTTCTTT.

Details on this clonotype: This may come from a read error, since a much larger clone is one base off. This rearrangement joins TRBV7-4 to TRBJ2-1, with TRBD2 identical over 14 bases. Germline CDR1 reads SGHVT; CDR2 reads SQSDAQ. The CDR3 spans 18 residues. The CDR3 bases are TGTGCCTGCAGCCGGACTAGCGGGGGGTCCAGATTCTACAATGAGCAGTTCTTC. This sequence encodes CACSRTSGGSRFYNEQFF.

This clonotype occurred many times. This chain connects TRBV7-9 to TRBJ2-1, with D perhaps matching TRBD1 (5 bases). Trimming removed 2 bases at V and 12 bases at J, with 8 bases between. Per germline, CDR1 SEHNR and CDR2 FQNEAQ (reference sequence). The CDR3 loop spans 11 amino acids. The CDR3 DNA sequence: TGTGCCAGCAGCTTATATCAGGGGCAGTTCTTC. Translated, it gives CASSLYQGQFF.

This clonotype has ten or more counts. The chain recombines TRBV9 with TRBJ1-3; D gene ambiguous. The CDR3 has 15 residues. Germline CDR1 and CDR2: SGDLS and YYNGEE. With 3 bases removed from V and 0 bases from J, the gap between germline ends came to 10 bases. The CDR3 coding sequence is TGTGCCAGCAGCGCTTACCCAGGCTCTGGAAACACCATATATTTT. Translating it yields CASSAYPGSGNTIYF.

The table lists this clonotype with many counts. This chain joins TRBV5-1 and TRBJ2-1; tentatively, D is TRBD1 (6 bases). Trimming left V 0 bases short and J 7 bases short, with 26 bases between. The CDR3 extends over 19 amino acids. Germline lookup yields CDR1 SGHRS and CDR2 YFSETQ. The CDR3 DNA reads TGCGCCAGCAGCTTGGGGGGTTGGGGGATCCAGGGGAAAACGAATGAGCAGTTCTTC. As protein: CASSLGGWGIQGKTNEQFF.

This clonotype showed up just a few times. The V gene is TRBV19, the J gene TRBJ1-5, with D uncertain. CDR3 length equals 15 residues. V lost 3 bases and J 5 bases, leaving 14 bases between the germline ends. Germline lookup yields CDR1 LNHDA and CDR2 SQIVND (reference sequence). This CDR3 is CASSISRGRDQPQHF. As DNA, the CDR3 is TGTGCCAGTAGTATTTCGCGGGGTCGGGATCAGCCCCAGCATTTT.

This clonotype was counted ten times or more. The gene calls are TRBV29-1 and TRBJ1-2; D ambiguous. CDR3 length equals 11 residues. V gave up 3 bases and J gave up 8 bases, with 10 bases separating them. Germline lookup yields CDR1 SQVTM and CDR2 ANQGSEA. The CDR3 DNA reads TGCAGCGTTGATCACGCGAGGGGCTACACCTTC. It translates to CSVDHARGYTF.

As regards this clonotype: At one end, the junction sequence differs from germline, possibly due to a read error. V gene TRBV20-1 combines with J gene TRBJ2-7; 7 nucleotides agree with TRBD1. This CDR3 has 14 amino acids. Germline loops: CDR1 DFQATT, CDR2 SNEGSKA (reference sequence). Here the CDR3 reads CSATRDSASYEQYF. The DNA for the CDR3 is TGCAGCGCTACCAGGGACAGCGCCTCCTACGAGCAGTACTTC.